This is a list of T cell receptor beta chains from one sample in a study of T cell changes during pregnancy in multiple sclerosis. Sequenced by immunoSEQ multiplex PCR; TCRdb stores in-frame clones only, minus some. The repertoire holds tens of thousands of clones, with around 93% as singletons. This specimen consisted of peripheral blood, obtained in the second trimester of pregnancy. These receptors all stem from a female donor in good health, enrolled as a control in a pregnancy study. Each CDR3 is given with its conserved first and last residue. Each record gives: J gene, CDR3 length, clone size, D gene, V gene, CDR3 protein, CDR3 DNA. The D gene is left open where the match is weak. Clone size is stated in some rows and not others, as once, few, many or a class when expanded.

TRBJ1-2 | 14 | few | TRBD1 | TRBV19 | CASIRDSTNYGYTF | TGTGCCAGTATCAGGGACAGCACTAACTATGGCTACACCTTC
TRBJ1-1 | 14 | . | TRBD1 | TRBV5-1 | CASSNRGSETEAFF | TGCGCCAGCAGCAACAGGGGAAGTGAAACTGAAGCTTTCTTT
TRBJ2-7 | 24 | once | TRBD1 | TRBV10-1 | CASTTTLTRRTGGSTGPQYYEQYF | TGCGCCAGCACCACAACTTTGACCCGGAGGACAGGGGGCTCCACCGGCCCCCAATACTACGAGCAGTACTTC
TRBJ1-1 | 12 | . | TRBD1 | TRBV12-5 | CATQGENTEAFF | TGTGCTACACAGGGGGAGAACACTGAAGCTTTCTTT
TRBJ1-2 | 16 | . | . | TRBV4-3 | CASSLEMGRLRGGYTF | TGCGCCAGCAGCCTTGAAATGGGGAGACTGAGAGGTGGCTACACCTTC
TRBJ2-3 | 14 | . | . | TRBV19 | CASSMEDYTDTQYF | TGTGCCAGTAGTATGGAGGATTACACAGATACGCAGTATTTT
TRBJ2-3 | 14 | . | . | TRBV28 | CASSLQGGGDTQYF | TGTGCCAGCAGTTTACAAGGGGGGGGAGATACGCAGTATTTT
TRBJ1-2 | 13 | . | . | TRBV7-3 | CASSLPGDYGYTF | TGTGCCAGCAGCTTACCGGGTGACTATGGCTACACCTTC
TRBJ2-1 | 14 | once | . | TRBV9 | CASSVEPEGERSFF | TGTGCCAGCAGCGTAGAACCTGAGGGGGAACGGTCATTCTTC
TRBJ1-2 | 15 | . | TRBD1 | TRBV4-2 | CASSPLFRDSYGYTF | TGTGCCAGCAGCCCCCTATTCCGGGACAGCTATGGCTACACCTTC
TRBJ2-6 | 15 | . | . | TRBV19 | CASSTRSSGANVLTF | TGTGCCAGTAGTACTAGGAGCTCTGGGGCCAACGTCCTGACTTTC
TRBJ2-4 | 17 | . | . | TRBV19 | CASSITATIGGKNIQYF | TGTGCCAGTAGTATCACGGCCACAATAGGAGGCAAAAACATTCAGTACTTC
TRBJ2-1 | 16 | . | TRBD2 | TRBV5-4 | CASSLDPSGGAHEQFF | TGTGCCAGCAGCTTGGACCCCAGCGGGGGGGCCCATGAGCAGTTCTTC
TRBJ2-3 | 15 | . | . | TRBV19 | CASSPPSDPADTQYF | TGTGCCAGTAGTCCACCCAGCGACCCGGCAGATACGCAGTATTTT
TRBJ1-3 | 15 | once | . | TRBV5-1 | CASSSDDYTGNTIYF | TGCGCCAGCAGCTCAGACGACTATACTGGAAACACCATATATTTT
TRBJ1-3 | 14 | . | . | TRBV2 | CASSDGVLGNTIYF | TGTGCCAGCAGTGACGGGGTTCTCGGAAACACCATATATTTT
TRBJ1-5 | 14 | . | . | TRBV18 | CASSPAQGHQPQHF | TGTGCCAGCTCACCCGCCCAGGGCCATCAGCCCCAGCATTTT
TRBJ2-3 | 16 | . | . | TRBV4-3 | CASSPAGYVSTDTQYF | TGCGCCAGCAGCCCTGCAGGTTACGTCAGCACAGATACGCAGTATTTT
TRBJ2-7 | 14 | . | TRBD2 | TRBV6-1 | CASSFLASGDEQYF | TGTGCCAGCTCGTTTCTTGCTAGCGGAGACGAGCAGTACTTC
TRBJ2-7 | 13 | . | . | TRBV30 | CAWSVSLYYEQYF | TGTGCCTGGAGTGTAAGTCTCTACTACGAGCAGTACTTC
TRBJ1-3 | 15 | few | . | TRBV5-4 | CASSLAGGAGNTIYF | TGTGCCAGCAGCTTGGCCGGAGGGGCTGGAAACACCATATATTTT
TRBJ2-5 | 12 | once | . | TRBV19 | CASGEGQETQYF | TGTGCCAGTGGCGAGGGCCAAGAGACCCAGTACTTC
TRBJ2-7 | 14 | . | . | TRBV21-1 | CAKVDGRGLYEQYF | TGTGCCAAAGTCGACGGGAGGGGGCTCTACGAGCAGTACTTC
TRBJ2-3 | 12 | . | TRBD2 | TRBV7-9 | CASSLGGARMDF | TGTGCCAGCAGCCTCGGGGGGGCCCGCATGGATTTT